This record covers a single T cell receptor beta chain. As yet, its antigen is unknown. Germline-derived CDR1 and CDR2 are SEHNR and FQNEAQ (reference sequence). The CDR3 loop spans 20 amino acids. This entry is derived from a study of CXCR3-negative and CXCR3-positive naive CD8 T cells. Findings of the study overall: The TRB CDR3s that CXCR3-positive naive cells carried were more hydrophobic than those of CXCR3-negative naive cells. Most assays were run on fresh PBMCs (CXCR3 expression partially decreased after cryopreservation). It was found that naive subsets had comparable surface CD5, and TCR strength was inferred from TRB CDR3 properties. Both naive subsets, CXCR3-negative and CXCR3-positive, displayed similar TRBV-TRBJ usage, unlike memory cells. Both naive subsets showed comparably high diversity, and memory CD8+ cells showed much lower diversity.

With UMI labels, 5' RACE was used to prepare the TRB cDNA libraries. One entry per CDR3 protein, without DNA, is what TCRdb gives after re-calling the 5' RACE reads. The specimen's table records about 90,000 distinct CDR3 sequences. The chain couples TRBV7-9 to TRBJ2-1; the D call from TCRdb, TRBD1, cannot be confirmed without DNA. Sequenced sample: naive CXCR3+ CD8+ T cells from blood. Subset indicated: CD45RO-CCR7+CD27+CD95- naive CD8+ T cells expressing CXCR3 (TNR3+). This TCR was sampled from a human donor in good health. Some clones in this sample may be carry-over from other donors' samples. The CDR3 sequence: CASSPLPGQGAGPPGNEQFF.